There are many counts of the clone carrying this TCR beta chain. Its antigen is unknown. The data derive from a study of CD8 T cells in ankylosing spondylitis. Library preparation for TCR beta used quantitative 5'-RACE with molecular barcodes. One entry per CDR3 protein results from TCRdb running MiXCR on the 5' RACE reads. The sample holds some 130,000 distinct CDR3 sequences, around 7.9% seen once. CDR1 MDHEN and CDR2 SYDVKM come from the germline V gene. The CDR3 loop spans 13 amino acids. Trimming cost V 5 bases and J 6 bases, with 12 bases left between them. Overall study results and limits: Researchers report that disease-linked clones proved CD8+ and relatively rare in peripheral blood. Before this, some motif variants had been reported in reactive arthritis synovial fluid and blood.

The specimen was blood, either unsorted or a sorted T cell fraction (not recorded which). The chain links TRBV28 to TRBJ2-3; D is possibly TRBD1 or TRBD2 (6 bases each). This clonotype originated in a female donor with ankylosing spondylitis or in good health (not recorded which). The DNA for the CDR3 is TGTGCCAGCAGTCCTGGGGGGCTGGATACGCAGTATTTT. Protein: CASSPGGLDTQYF.